What follows describes a single T cell receptor beta chain. The antigen remains unidentified. Generated by immunoSEQ multiplex PCR, the TCRdb table keeps only in-frame clones and is missing some. The sample lists approximately 270,000 clones; around 90% were seen once. The entry originates in a study of cytomegalovirus exposure and HLA in healthy donors. Study at large: Later, an analysis reported that the 95 to 150 validation repertoires had used the same platform as the approximately 680 first-cohort repertoires.

The CDR3 sequence is 15 residues long. CDR1 is SNHLY and CDR2 is FYNNEI in the germline V gene. V lost 3 bases to trimming and J lost 6 bases, with 16 bases between them. Findings and limits, study-wide: Some TCR beta chains (roughly 160 of them) were listed as cytomegalovirus-associated. Reportedly, diagnosis of cytomegalovirus status by the classifier showed high specificity and sensitivity.

Donors came from a validation cohort of over a hundred subjects, distinct from the first 666-subject cohort. The source material was PBMCs. The chain carries TRBV2 and TRBJ2-3; D is possibly TRBD1 (5 bases). The receptor was isolated from a woman under 30 in good health and CMV-seronegative. Here the CDR3 DNA reads TGTGCCAGCAGTGACCCGCAGGGTTTGATCGATACGCAGTATTTT. Amino acids: CASSDPQGLIDTQYF.